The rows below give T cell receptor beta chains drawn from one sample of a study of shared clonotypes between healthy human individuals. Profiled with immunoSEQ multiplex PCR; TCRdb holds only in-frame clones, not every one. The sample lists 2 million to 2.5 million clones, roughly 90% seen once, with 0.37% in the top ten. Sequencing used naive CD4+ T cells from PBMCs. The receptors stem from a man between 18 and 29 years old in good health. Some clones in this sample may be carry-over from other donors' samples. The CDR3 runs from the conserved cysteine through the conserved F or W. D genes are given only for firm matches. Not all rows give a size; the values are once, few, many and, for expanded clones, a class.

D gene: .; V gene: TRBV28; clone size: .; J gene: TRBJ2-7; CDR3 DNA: TGTGCCAGCAGTCCCGGAGGACCCCGAGAGCAGTACTTC; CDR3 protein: CASSPGGPREQYF
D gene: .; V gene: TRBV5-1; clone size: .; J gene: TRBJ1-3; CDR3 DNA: TGCGCCAGCAGCTCTATTGGGGGCGCGTCTGGAAACACCATATATTTT; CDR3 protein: CASSSIGGASGNTIYF
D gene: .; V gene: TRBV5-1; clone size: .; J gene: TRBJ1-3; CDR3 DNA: TGCGCCAGCAGCTTGGCCACGGGGTTGAACACCATATATTTT; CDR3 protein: CASSLATGLNTIYF
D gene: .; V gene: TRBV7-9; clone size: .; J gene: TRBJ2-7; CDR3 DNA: TGTGCCAGCAGCTTTTTAGGGCTTACCATTAGCTACGAGCAGTACTTC; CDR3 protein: CASSFLGLTISYEQYF
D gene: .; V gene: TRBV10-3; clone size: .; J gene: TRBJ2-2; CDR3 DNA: TGTGCCATCAGTGAAGGGCCAGGAACCGGGGAGCTGTTTTTT; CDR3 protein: CAISEGPGTGELFF
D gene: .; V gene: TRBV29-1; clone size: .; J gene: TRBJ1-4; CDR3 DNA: TGCAGCGTTGAGCAGGAAGAAAAACTGTTTTTT; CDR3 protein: CSVEQEEKLFF
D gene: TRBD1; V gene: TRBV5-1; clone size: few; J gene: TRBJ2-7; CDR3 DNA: TGCGCCAGCAGCTTGGGACAGGGGGCGGACGAGCAGTACTTC; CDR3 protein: CASSLGQGADEQYF
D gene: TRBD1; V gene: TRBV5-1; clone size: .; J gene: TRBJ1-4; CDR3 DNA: TGCGCCAGCAGCCCTCCACAGGGGAATAATGAAAAACTGTTTTTT; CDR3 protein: CASSPPQGNNEKLFF
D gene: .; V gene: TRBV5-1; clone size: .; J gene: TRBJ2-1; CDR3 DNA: TGCGCCAGCAGCTTGGCCAGTTTCCACAATGAGCAGTTCTTC; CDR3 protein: CASSLASFHNEQFF
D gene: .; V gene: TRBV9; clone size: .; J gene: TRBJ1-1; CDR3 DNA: TGTGCCAGCAGCGTCGTTGCGGCAAACACTGAAGCTTTCTTT; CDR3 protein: CASSVVAANTEAFF
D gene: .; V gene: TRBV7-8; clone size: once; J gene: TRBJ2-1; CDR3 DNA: TGTGCCAGCAGCCGGTGGGACGGAGGTTACAATGAGCAGTTCTTC; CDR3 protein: CASSRWDGGYNEQFF
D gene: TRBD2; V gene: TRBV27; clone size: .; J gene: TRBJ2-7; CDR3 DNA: TGTGCCAGCATCACCTGCCGCGGGGCTAGCGGGGCCTATAAGCGCGAGCAGTACTTC; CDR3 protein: CASITCRGASGAYKREQYF
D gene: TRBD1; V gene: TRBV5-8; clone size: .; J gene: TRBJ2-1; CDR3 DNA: TGTGCCAGCAGCCTAAGCCGGACAGGGGGCGTATCTCCCTACAATGAGCAGTTCTTC; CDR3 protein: CASSLSRTGGVSPYNEQFF
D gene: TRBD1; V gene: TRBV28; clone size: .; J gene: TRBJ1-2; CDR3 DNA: TGTGCCAGCACCTTGGGACAGTGGTCCTATGGCTACACCTTC; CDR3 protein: CASTLGQWSYGYTF
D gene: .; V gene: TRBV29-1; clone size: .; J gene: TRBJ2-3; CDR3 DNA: TGCAGCGTTCGGCAGGGCCTCACAGATACGCAGTATTTT; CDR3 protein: CSVRQGLTDTQYF
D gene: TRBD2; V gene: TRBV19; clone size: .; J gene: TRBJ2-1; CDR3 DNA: TGTGCCACCCGCAAAGAATTCAGGACTAGCGGAAGCTCCTACAATGAGCAGTTCTTC; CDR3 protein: CATRKEFRTSGSSYNEQFF
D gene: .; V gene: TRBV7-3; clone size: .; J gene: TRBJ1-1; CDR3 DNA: TGTGCCAGCAGCTTCACTCCATCTGCTCAAGCTTTCTTT; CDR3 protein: CASSFTPSAQAFF
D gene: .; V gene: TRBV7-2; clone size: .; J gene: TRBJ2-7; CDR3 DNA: TGTGCCAGCAGCTTACGGTCAAGCGGGGACACCTACGAGCAGTACTTC; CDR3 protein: CASSLRSSGDTYEQYF
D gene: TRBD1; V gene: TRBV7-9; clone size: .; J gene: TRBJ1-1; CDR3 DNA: TGTGCCAGCAGCTTTTCGACAGGGGGCCAACGTGAAGCTTTCTTT; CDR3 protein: CASSFSTGGQREAFF
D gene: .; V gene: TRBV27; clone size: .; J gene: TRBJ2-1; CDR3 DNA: TGTGCCAGCAGTTTGTGGGGGCGGTTGGATGAGCAGTTCTTC; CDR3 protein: CASSLWGRLDEQFF
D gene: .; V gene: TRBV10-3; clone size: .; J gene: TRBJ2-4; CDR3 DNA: TGTGCCATCAGTGAAAGGCCGGCGGGTGCCAAAAACATTCAGTACTTC; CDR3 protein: CAISERPAGAKNIQYF
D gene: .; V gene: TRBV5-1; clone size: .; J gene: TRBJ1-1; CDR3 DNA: TGCGCCAGCAGCTTAACCCCTCGGACGGGCGAAGCTTTCTTT; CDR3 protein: CASSLTPRTGEAFF